The present entry profiles one TCR beta chain with its context. The target of this receptor is not known. No base qualities exist here, and no much larger clone lies one base off it. This sample was included in a study of cytomegalovirus exposure and HLA in healthy donors (dated by TCRdb to the late 2010s). Regarding the research as a whole: An earlier analysis of some 620 of the donors reported 276 Gb of sequence data and some 110 million unique TCR beta sequences obtained from 180 million or so T cells. Alongside the repertoire data, information on donor age, sex, ethnicity and CMV serostatus was compiled. In addition to the first cohort of several hundred subjects, a separate validation cohort of some 120 different subjects was used. All discovery cohort repertoires had been generated using a single sequencing platform. An early release that covered around 590 HLA-typed donors contained around 330 gigabases of sequencing data and approximately 85 million unique TCR sequences. The number of typed donors differed by locus: about 629-630 for A, B, C, DRB1 and DQB1; 500 to 550 for DQA1; approximately 600 for DPA1; and roughly 470 for DPB1. Genome-wide SNP genotypes for about three fifths of the roughly 700 donors were used in a later genetic analysis, which treated that subset as a discovery cohort. An earlier analysis of about 620 of the donors applied high-throughput TCR beta sequencing to assess whether each TCR beta V gene segment acted as functional or pseudogenic. A later analysis re-examined previously published TCR beta repertoires from roughly 650 donors and added high-resolution HLA genotyping to investigate patterns of TCR occurrence. Using immunosequencing, the study profiled T cell repertoires from roughly 650 subjects and related those repertoires to cytomegalovirus serostatus. To predict cytomegalovirus infection status, the study combined high-throughput TCR immunosequencing, statistical association of individual TCRs with disease status, and machine learning. Across roughly 420 genotyped donors of the cohort, an average of 235,054 unique TCR beta nucleotide sequences per donor were sequenced, and approximately 17% of those sequences were non-productive. Among the approximately 400 genotyped donors, more than 70% belonged to the genetic ancestry cluster associated with self-reported Caucasian donors. The study aimed to test whether signatures of past pathogen exposure could be identified by cataloging public T cell receptors. About five DR-DQ haplotypes were handled as single units for association and clustering because linkage in the cohort was strong. The later analysis used no new phenotypic data to find candidate immune exposures, relying instead on TCR beta sequences and their occurrence across donors. Class I and class II HLA loci were covered by the typing at four-digit resolution.

Summary of the overall study and its limitations: When HLA alleles, especially DR and DQ, strongly co-occurred, TCR associations were difficult to assign to individual alleles. In a later analysis, several top co-occurrence clusters were reported to appear linked to parvovirus B19, influenza, CMV and Epstein-Barr virus. In a later analysis, HLA-associated TCR beta chains showed more clonal expansion and lower generation probabilities than non-associated chains that were equally common. According to a later analysis, TCR association rates differed among HLA loci, with DRB1 alleles showing the most associated TCRs and HLA-C alleles showing the fewest. A cluster of highly shared sequence variants was judged likely to represent a technical artifact of the sequencing pipeline. Immune exposure information for the cohort was limited to CMV serostatus. A further reported finding was that TCR beta sequences accurately predicted the HLA-A and HLA-B alleles for most subjects in the first cohort. The study listed 150 to 200 TCR beta chains as associated with cytomegalovirus. Most TCR sequences were seen in very few donors, while some public TCRs were found in many individuals. In an earlier analysis of over 550 of the donors, most TCR beta V segments were observed in productive rearrangements about 90% or about 30% of the time, broadly matching IMGT annotations. A few of the identified cytomegalovirus-associated TCR beta chains were confirmed in vitro to be specific for cytomegalovirus antigens. Sequencing depth was assumed to be roughly uniform across donors in the presence/absence analyses, though that assumption may not hold. Specific HLA alleles were associated with 16,951 TCR beta sequences at a false discovery rate of 0.05 in a later analysis. Because counts were too low, around 18 rarely observed V segments, including chromosome 9 orphons, were left out of the earlier analysis of a few hundred of the donors. Only TCR beta chains were sequenced in this cohort, and the absence of alpha or paired-chain data limited detectable features. The classifier was reported to diagnose cytomegalovirus status with high specificity and sensitivity in both the original and validation cohorts. V-gene and J-gene trimming of TCR beta chains was associated with a missense DCLRE1C variant in a later genetic analysis, and the association was replicated in an independent cohort. A later genetic analysis reported fewer N-insertions in productive TCRs among donors in an Asian-associated ancestry cluster than the approximately 700-donor mean. Some IMGT-functional V segments, including TRBV6-2 and TRBV6-3, could not be told apart with the 87-base-pair reads, so those segments were excluded. The authors suggested that the approach could potentially be generalized to other disease states and immunological phenotypes. A later analysis found that most CMV-associated TCR beta chains appeared HLA-restricted, with HLA associations seemingly driven largely by CMV exposure. Linkage disequilibrium might explain the correlated functional status among segregating V segments, but an unknown experimental factor could not be ruled out. Because some donors lacked HLA typing at each locus, the association tests relied only on the typed subset.

The method was the immunoSEQ multiplex PCR assay. For the multiplex PCR, a mixture combining 60 forward primers for TCR Vbeta segments and 13 reverse primers for TCR Jbeta segments was used. A multiplex PCR assay on genomic DNA amplified the CDR3 region of rearranged TCR beta genes. The Illumina HiSeq System was used to sequence the amplified TCR beta libraries as 87-base-pair reads. From the authors' description of their analysis: A later analysis counted approximately 74 million unique TCR beta chains across the 500 to 850 repertoires, and some 11 million of these chains were shared by at least two donors. Raw reads were error-corrected and collapsed into unique sequences with a nearest-neighbor algorithm that merged closely related sequences to remove PCR and sequencing errors. Alignment of CDR3 sequences to IMGT reference sequences was used to assign V, D and J gene segments. For a sequence to be retained, a match of at least six nucleotides to both a V gene segment and a J gene segment was required. Rearrangements were called productive when the CDR3 lacked stop codons and stayed in frame with V and J; all others were non-productive. CDR3 was defined by IMGT convention, running from the second conserved V-encoded cysteine to the conserved J-encoded phenylalanine. The earlier analysis of 500 to 650 of the donors excluded any sequence lacking an unambiguous match to a single V gene segment. In an earlier analysis of some 590 of the donors, a V segment was called functional when productive rearrangements were above 56.7%, and segregating when the standard deviation between donors exceeded 5%. A statistical classification framework was built to diagnose cytomegalovirus status from the catalog of TCR beta chain sequences. V and J gene assignment, in a later analysis, came from comparing TCR nucleotide sequences with IMGT/GENE-DB human TR gene sequences. The TCRdist pipeline was used in a later analysis to assign CDR3 sequences and most-parsimonious VDJ recombination scenarios. In a later analysis, each TCR beta chain was defined by its CDR3 amino acid sequence together with its V-gene family, and reads lacking a unique V-gene family were excluded. A later analysis removed over 500 highly shared, low-generation-probability nucleotide sequences to deal with suspected cross-contamination and a sequencing artifact. A later analysis calculated a clonal expansion index for each public chain from normalized within-repertoire ranks of inferred template counts. In a later analysis, generation probabilities were computed with a VDJ recombination model fitted to out-of-frame rearrangements, and the resulting probabilities were checked against IGoR. In a later analysis, TCR-TCR, TCR-HLA and TCR-CMV co-occurrence was scored with hypergeometric tests, and a repertoire-size bias correction was applied to TCR pairs. In a later analysis, false discovery rates were estimated by permuting HLA or CMV assignments 20 times. A later analysis grouped co-occurring TCRs with DBSCAN, adding TCRdist sequence similarity when clustering within HLA-allele-positive subsets. Repertoires with fewer than 30,000 or more than 120,000 public chains, plus five repertoires with anomalous nucleotide sharing, were excluded from co-occurrence clustering. Sourced from immuneACCESS, this table was stored by TCRdb with only in-frame sequences that have V and J called. A share of the clones is absent; for the studies checked, an unresolved V gene accounts for under half, and the remainder has no known explanation. V, J and clone size were drawn from that table, and D and trimming were deduced from the DNA. This sample is represented by tens of thousands of clones; about 68% of them were singletons. In total, the top ten clones hold about 2.5% of the sample.

Relative to germline, V is 2 bases shorter and J is 5 bases shorter, with 15 bases between their ends. Via the germline V gene, CDR1 is SGHTA and CDR2 FQGTGA. The CDR3 measures 15 amino acids from cysteine to phenylalanine. The retained sequence is limited to the CDR3, 45 bases, with the frame set at the first base. The cohort consisted of some 670 healthy bone marrow donors. At the time of sampling, every cohort member was nominally healthy, though immune exposures that went unrecorded were likely present. Of the 666 cohort members, nearly 300 had a positive CMV serostatus and about 350 had a negative one, while no CMV serostatus was recorded for the donor. A peripheral blood sample was provided by each donor, and peripheral blood mononuclear cells were used for TCR beta sequencing. The Qiagen DNeasy Blood Extraction Kit was used to extract genomic DNA from the blood cell samples.

The sequence was collected from a human donor in good health. Rearrangement joined TRBV7-3 to TRBJ1-1; no D gene is confidently identified. The sequencing sample was made of PBMCs. The nucleotides are TGTGCCAGCAGCTTAGGAATAACTGGAGATACTGAAGCTTTCTTT. This translates into CASSLGITGDTEAFF.